These T cell receptor beta chains were read from a single sample in a study of OX40 agonist ivuxolimab in advanced cancers. Method: immunoSEQ multiplex PCR; TCRdb's copy keeps in-frame clones and lacks some. The profile shows some 31,000 clones, over 60% of them singletons. The sample was CD4+ or CD8+ T cells sorted from blood, taken in a trial of the OX40 agonist ivuxolimab. The source is an adult with an advanced solid tumor such as melanoma, head and neck, liver or kidney cancer. Both conserved end residues are part of each CDR3. A D gene is named only where the DNA matches it firmly. Clone size is stated in some rows and not others, as once, few, many or a class when expanded.

j_call clone_size d_call v_call cdr3_nt cdr3_aa
TRBJ1-1 - - TRBV5-1 TGCGCCAGCAGGGAACTCCACGGGACTGAAGCTTTCTTT CASRELHGTEAFF
TRBJ2-3 - - TRBV18 TGTGCCAGCTCACCACCCGGCAGGGCGGATACGCAGTATTTT CASSPPGRADTQYF
TRBJ2-7 - TRBD1 TRBV6-1 TGTGCCAGCAAGAGGACAGGGGGCGAAGAGCAGTACTTC CASKRTGGEEQYF
TRBJ1-5 few TRBD1 TRBV19 TGTGCCAGTATAGACAGGGACGATCAGCCCCAGCATTTT CASIDRDDQPQHF
TRBJ2-7 - - TRBV15 TGTGCCACCAGCAGAGGTGGAGCACAAGCCTACGAGCAGTACTTC CATSRGGAQAYEQYF
TRBJ2-3 - - TRBV9 TGTGCCAGCAGCGTTTCTACCCATCCAGGGGGGGGGCCCACAGATACGCAGTATTTT CASSVSTHPGGGPTDTQYF
TRBJ1-4 - - TRBV5-1 TGCGCCAGCGGGGCGGGAGAACGGGCCGGAAAACTGTTTTTT CASGAGERAGKLFF
TRBJ1-5 - - TRBV9 TGTGCCAGCAGCACCACAGGTGTCGGGCCCCAGCATTTT CASSTTGVGPQHF
TRBJ1-2 few - TRBV7-9 TGTGCCAGCAGCTCACCGGGGAGTCCCGCAGGGGGCTACACCTTC CASSSPGSPAGGYTF
TRBJ1-2 - - TRBV19 TGTGCCAGTAGTTTTTTGACAGGCCATACTAACTATGGCTACACCTTC CASSFLTGHTNYGYTF
TRBJ1-1 - - TRBV5-5 TGTGCCAGCAGCTGGGCAGGGGAAGGTGAAGCTTTCTTT CASSWAGEGEAFF
TRBJ2-5 - TRBD2 TRBV6-5 TGTGCCAGCAGTCCGGGGGGAGGGAACCAAGAGACCCAGTACTTC CASSPGGGNQETQYF
TRBJ1-1 - - TRBV29-1 TGCAGCGTTGAAGGTTTGGGGACGAACACTGAAGCTTTCTTT CSVEGLGTNTEAFF
TRBJ2-1 once TRBD1 TRBV29-1 TGCAGCGTTAGCGGGACAGGGAATAATGAGCAGTTCTTC CSVSGTGNNEQFF
TRBJ1-4 - - TRBV29-1 TGCAGCGGGGGGGCAACTAATGAAAAACTGTTTTTT CSGGATNEKLFF
TRBJ2-5 - - TRBV2 TGTGCCAGCAGTGCTTTGGCGGGCTTCAGGGAGACCCAGTACTTC CASSALAGFRETQYF
TRBJ1-1 few - TRBV30 TGTGCCTGGAAGTGGGGGACTGAAGCTTTCTTT CAWKWGTEAFF
TRBJ1-3 - TRBD1 TRBV6-5 TGTGCCAGCAGTTTGGGACAGCTGGTCTCTGGAAACACCATATATTTT CASSLGQLVSGNTIYF
TRBJ1-2 - - TRBV30 TGTGCCTGGAGTGTAGAAATCGCCATAGAACCCACCGAACCTAACTATGGCTACACCTTC CAWSVEIAIEPTEPNYGYTF
TRBJ2-1 few TRBD2 TRBV19 TGTGCCAGTAGTTCCCGGACTAGCGGGGGGGCCAGTTCCTACAATGAGCAGTTCTTC CASSSRTSGGASSYNEQFF
TRBJ2-5 - TRBD1 TRBV5-1 TGCGCCAGCAGCCCGGATCTTCGTGGGACAGGGGGAGAGACCCAGTACTTC CASSPDLRGTGGETQYF
TRBJ2-3 - TRBD1 TRBV23-1 TGCGCCAGCAGTCAGACAATCTCAGGGACAGAACTCAATACGCAGTATTTT CASSQTISGTELNTQYF
TRBJ1-2 - - TRBV10-2 TGCGCCAGCAGCAGATATAACTATGGCTACACCTTC CASSRYNYGYTF
TRBJ2-3 - TRBD2 TRBV5-1 TGCGCCAGCAGCCTCTCCGGCGGGGGTAACACAGATACGCAGTATTTT CASSLSGGGNTDTQYF
TRBJ2-2 - - TRBV4-1 TGCGCCAGCAGCCCGGCCCCGGGGGTGGTCACCGGGGAGCTGTTTTTT CASSPAPGVVTGELFF
TRBJ1-6 - - TRBV6-1 TGTGCCAGCAGACTACAGGGAGATAATTCACCCCTCCACTTT CASRLQGDNSPLHF
TRBJ2-7 - - TRBV6-1 TGTGCCAGCAGTGAAGCGCTGCGGCACTACGAGCAGTACTTC CASSEALRHYEQYF
TRBJ1-4 - - TRBV5-1 TGCGCCAGCAGCTTTGATAACCCAGCAACTAATGAAAAACTGTTTTTT CASSFDNPATNEKLFF
TRBJ2-7 - - TRBV4-1 TGCGCCAGCGCCAACCGACCGACGGATACCGAGCAGTACTTC CASANRPTDTEQYF
TRBJ2-3 - - TRBV28 TGTGCCAGCAGTCAACATGGGACGGGCCGCGAAAATACGCAGTATTTT CASSQHGTGRENTQYF
TRBJ1-5 - - TRBV10-3 TGTGCCACCGCTCTTCAGGGGAATCAGCCCCAGCATTTT CATALQGNQPQHF
TRBJ1-2 - TRBD1 TRBV19 TGTGCCAGTAGTATGACAGGGGGAAGAAATGGCTACACCTTC CASSMTGGRNGYTF
TRBJ2-1 - TRBD2 TRBV5-4 TGTGCCAGCAGCTCCTTAGCGGGGGCCAGCAATGAGCAGTTCTTC CASSSLAGASNEQFF
TRBJ2-7 - TRBD2 TRBV4-1 TGCGCCAGCAGCCAAGATCAAGCGGGGGGAGCCTACGAGCAGTACTTC CASSQDQAGGAYEQYF
TRBJ2-2 - TRBD2 TRBV29-1 TGCAGCGTCGGGAGCGGGGGGGCGCGGGCCGGGGAGCTGTTTTTT CSVGSGGARAGELFF
TRBJ2-7 - - TRBV30 TGTGCCTGGAGTGTGTGGGGCGGGACCGCAATACCCGAGCAGTACTTC CAWSVWGGTAIPEQYF
TRBJ2-4 few - TRBV19 TGTGCCAGTAGTATAACTCAGGGCATTCAGTACTTC CASSITQGIQYF